This is a list of T cell receptor beta chains from one sample in a study of cytomegalovirus exposure and HLA in healthy donors. The assay was immunoSEQ multiplex PCR, and TCRdb's table has in-frame clones only and misses some. This table holds about 150,000 clones, over 60% found once. Sequencing was carried out using PBMCs. The receptors shown here come from a man aged 40-49 years in good health and CMV-seronegative. Both conserved end residues are part of each CDR3. D genes are given only for firm matches. Size is omitted from some rows. Given values are once, few, many or a class for expanded clones.

d_call	v_call	j_call	clone_size	cdr3_aa	cdr3_nt
-	TRBV7-3	TRBJ1-1	-	CASSEQNTEAFF	TGTGCCAGCAGCGAACAAAACACTGAAGCTTTCTTT
TRBD2	TRBV27	TRBJ2-1	-	CASRASGLAGGSSYNEQFF	TGTGCCAGCAGGGCTTCGGGACTAGCGGGGGGGAGCTCCTACAATGAGCAGTTCTTC
TRBD2	TRBV5-1	TRBJ2-1	-	CASSWGALAGNNEQFF	TGCGCCAGCAGCTGGGGGGCACTAGCGGGAAACAATGAGCAGTTCTTC
-	TRBV19	TRBJ1-2	-	CASSSYGYTF	TGTGCCAGTAGCAGCTATGGCTACACCTTC
TRBD1	TRBV10-3	TRBJ2-7	-	CAISEGQGVDEQYF	TGTGCCATCAGTGAGGGACAGGGAGTGGACGAGCAGTACTTC
-	TRBV9	TRBJ2-1	-	CASSPTSSYNEQFF	TGTGCCAGCAGCCCCACGAGCTCCTACAATGAGCAGTTCTTC
TRBD1	TRBV7-9	TRBJ1-2	-	CASSSTAEMTGGQRGYTF	TGTGCCAGCAGCTCCACCGCAGAGATGACAGGGGGCCAAAGGGGCTACACCTTC
TRBD1	TRBV28	TRBJ2-1	-	CASSYLAGGQAEQFF	TGTGCCAGCAGTTACCTGGCGGGCGGACAGGCTGAGCAGTTCTTC
-	TRBV18	TRBJ2-5	-	CASSRAQMETQYF	TGTGCCAGCTCGCGGGCCCAAATGGAGACCCAGTACTTC
TRBD2	TRBV7-2	TRBJ2-7	-	CASSLGGLAGGYEQYF	TGTGCCAGCAGCTTAGGAGGACTAGCGGGAGGCTACGAGCAGTACTTC
-	TRBV5-4	TRBJ1-5	-	CASSLDGQPQHF	TGTGCCAGCAGCTTGGACGGTCAGCCCCAGCATTTT
TRBD2	TRBV2	TRBJ2-2	-	CASRLAGNTGELFF	TGTGCCAGCAGACTAGCGGGGAACACCGGGGAGCTGTTTTTT
-	TRBV6-5	TRBJ1-3	-	CASSYEAYGNTIYF	TGTGCCAGCAGTTACGAGGCTTACGGAAACACCATATATTTT
TRBD2	TRBV6-4	TRBJ2-3	-	CASSDSLAGGFDTQYF	TGTGCCAGCAGTGACTCACTAGCGGGGGGATTTGATACGCAGTATTTT
-	TRBV7-6	TRBJ2-7	once	CASSLRGNYEQYF	TGTGCCAGCAGCTTGAGAGGGAACTACGAGCAGTACTTC
-	TRBV5-6	TRBJ1-4	-	CASSFFLANEKLFF	TGTGCCAGCAGCTTTTTTCTGGCCAATGAAAAACTGTTTTTT
TRBD1	TRBV6-8	TRBJ1-1	few	CASTLGQGRVNTEAFF	TGTGCCAGCACCCTAGGACAGGGACGGGTCAACACTGAAGCTTTCTTT
TRBD2	TRBV9	TRBJ2-1	-	CASNPGLAGGGSYNEQFF	TGTGCCAGCAACCCGGGACTAGCGGGAGGAGGGTCCTACAATGAGCAGTTCTTC
TRBD1	TRBV5-1	TRBJ2-3	-	CASSFPDRVATDTQYF	TGCGCCAGCAGCTTCCCGGACAGGGTAGCGACAGATACGCAGTATTTT
TRBD2	TRBV5-1	TRBJ2-3	-	CASSLAFTSVDTDTQYF	TGCGCCAGCAGCTTAGCCTTCACTAGCGTAGACACAGATACGCAGTATTTT
-	TRBV18	TRBJ1-3	-	CASSPPRGGFENTIYF	TGTGCCAGCTCACCCCCGAGGGGAGGATTCGAAAACACCATATATTTT
-	TRBV30	TRBJ1-2	-	CAWRVGGANYGYTF	TGTGCCTGGAGAGTCGGGGGAGCTAACTATGGCTACACCTTC
-	TRBV15	TRBJ1-2	-	CATSREGGFGYTF	TGTGCCACCAGCAGAGAAGGGGGATTTGGCTACACCTTC
-	TRBV6-6	TRBJ1-2	-	CASSYDGGANYGYTF	TGTGCCAGCAGTTACGATGGGGGCGCTAACTATGGCTACACCTTC
TRBD2	TRBV28	TRBJ2-7	-	CASSLGLAVLSYEQYF	TGTGCCAGCAGTTTAGGACTAGCGGTACTCTCCTACGAGCAGTACTTC
-	TRBV7-8	TRBJ1-6	-	CASSHKLTRAGSPLHF	TGTGCCAGCAGCCACAAACTAACCAGGGCGGGATCACCCCTCCACTTT
-	TRBV9	TRBJ1-2	-	CASSVGGALGYTF	TGTGCCAGCAGCGTCGGGGGGGCGCTTGGCTACACCTTC
-	TRBV9	TRBJ2-2	-	CASSGQRITGELFF	TGTGCCAGCAGCGGCCAGAGGATAACCGGGGAGCTGTTTTTT
-	TRBV9	TRBJ1-1	few	CASSARTGSTEAFF	TGTGCCAGCAGCGCTAGAACAGGATCCACTGAAGCTTTCTTT
-	TRBV28	TRBJ2-2	-	CASSPPRETGELFF	TGTGCCAGCAGTCCTCCCAGGGAAACCGGGGAGCTGTTTTTT
-	TRBV2	TRBJ2-7	-	CASSESRLKYEQYF	TGTGCCAGCAGTGAATCCAGGTTGAAGTACGAGCAGTACTTC